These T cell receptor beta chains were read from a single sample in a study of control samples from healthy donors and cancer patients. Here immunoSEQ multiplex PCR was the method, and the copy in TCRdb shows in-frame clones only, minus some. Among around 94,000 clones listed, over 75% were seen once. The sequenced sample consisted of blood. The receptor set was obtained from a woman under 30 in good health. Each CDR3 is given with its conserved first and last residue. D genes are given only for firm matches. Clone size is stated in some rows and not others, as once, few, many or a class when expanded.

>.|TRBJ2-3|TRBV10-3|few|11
CAISESDTQYF
TGTGCCATCAGTGAGTCAGATACGCAGTATTTT
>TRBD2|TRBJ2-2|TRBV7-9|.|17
CASSLISGLMRTGELFF
TGTGCCAGCAGCTTAATCTCGGGACTAATGAGAACCGGGGAGCTGTTTTTT
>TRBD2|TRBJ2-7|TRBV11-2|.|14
CASSPGLSSYEQYF
TGTGCCAGCAGCCCGGGACTATCCTCCTACGAGCAGTACTTC
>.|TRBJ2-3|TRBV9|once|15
CASSTPRASTDTQYF
TGTGCCAGCAGCACTCCCCGGGCTAGCACAGATACGCAGTATTTT
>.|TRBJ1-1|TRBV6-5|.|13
CASSYFGATEAFF
TGTGCCAGCAGTTACTTTGGAGCCACTGAAGCTTTCTTT
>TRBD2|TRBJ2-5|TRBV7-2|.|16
CASSPGTSGDMETQYF
TGTGCCAGCAGCCCGGGGACTAGCGGGGACATGGAGACCCAGTACTTC
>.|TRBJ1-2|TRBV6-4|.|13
CASSESGSYGYTF
TGTGCCAGCAGTGAATCAGGGTCCTATGGCTACACCTTC
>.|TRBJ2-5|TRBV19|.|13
CASSQGRRETQYF
TGTGCCAGTAGTCAGGGGCGCAGGGAGACCCAGTACTTC
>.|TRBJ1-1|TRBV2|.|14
CASSEILVDTEAFF
TGTGCCAGCAGCGAAATCCTGGTGGACACTGAAGCTTTCTTT
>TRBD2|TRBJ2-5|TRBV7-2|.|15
CASSLLAGLQETQYF
TGTGCCAGCAGCTTACTAGCGGGACTCCAAGAGACCCAGTACTTC
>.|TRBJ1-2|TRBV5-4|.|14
CASSLVSSPYGYTF
TGTGCCAGCAGCTTGGTTAGTTCCCCCTATGGCTACACCTTC
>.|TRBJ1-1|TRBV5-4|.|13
CASSLVSDTEAFF
TGTGCCAGCAGCTTGGTTTCGGACACTGAAGCTTTCTTT
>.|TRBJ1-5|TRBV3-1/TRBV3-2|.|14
CASSPSGGNQPQHF
TGTGCCAGCAGCCCCTCCGGGGGCAATCAGCCCCAGCATTTT
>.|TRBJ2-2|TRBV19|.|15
CASSWDPTGTGELFF
TGTGCCAGTAGTTGGGACCCTACAGGGACCGGGGAGCTGTTTTTT
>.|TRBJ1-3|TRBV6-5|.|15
CASSYGSSSGNTIYF
TGTGCCAGCAGTTACGGTAGCAGCTCTGGAAACACCATATATTTT
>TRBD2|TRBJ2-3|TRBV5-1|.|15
CASSGSGGAPDTQYF
TGCGCCAGCAGCGGTAGCGGGGGGGCCCCAGATACGCAGTATTTT
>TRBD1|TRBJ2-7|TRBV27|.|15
CASSVNTGVTGEQYF
TGTGCCAGCAGTGTAAATACAGGGGTTACGGGCGAGCAGTACTTC
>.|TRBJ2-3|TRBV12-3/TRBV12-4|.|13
CACMRGESDTQYF
TGTGCCTGTATGAGGGGGGAATCAGATACGCAGTATTTT
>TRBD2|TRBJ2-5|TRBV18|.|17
CASSPVSGGAGGETQYF
TGTGCCAGCTCACCTGTTAGCGGGGGGGCCGGAGGAGAGACCCAGTACTTC
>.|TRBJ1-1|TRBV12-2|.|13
CASRYDRDTEAFF
TGTGCAAGTCGCTATGACAGGGACACTGAAGCTTTCTTT
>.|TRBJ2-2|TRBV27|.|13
CASSLRPFGELFF
TGTGCCAGCAGTCTCCGACCTTTTGGGGAGCTGTTTTTT
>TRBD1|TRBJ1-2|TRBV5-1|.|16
CASSPGGDRAGYGYTF
TGCGCCAGCAGCCCTGGCGGGGACAGGGCCGGCTATGGCTACACCTTC
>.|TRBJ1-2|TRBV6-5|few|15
CASREGQFLLYGYTF
TGTGCCAGCAGGGAGGGTCAATTCTTACTTTATGGCTACACCTTC
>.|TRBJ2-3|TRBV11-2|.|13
CASSSDRTDTQYF
TGTGCCAGCAGTTCCGATCGCACAGATACGCAGTATTTT
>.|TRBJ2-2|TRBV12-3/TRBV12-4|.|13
CASRISNTGELFF
TGTGCCAGCAGGATCTCTAACACCGGGGAGCTGTTTTTT
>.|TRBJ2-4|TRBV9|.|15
CASSAGGLAKNIQYF
TGTGCCAGCAGCGCCGGGGGATTAGCCAAAAACATTCAGTACTTC
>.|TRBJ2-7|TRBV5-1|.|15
CASSLDPGAVYEQYF
TGCGCCAGCAGCTTGGACCCTGGAGCGGTATACGAGCAGTACTTC
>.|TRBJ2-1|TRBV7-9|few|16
CASSLVWGVTRNEQFF
TGTGCCAGCAGCTTAGTATGGGGGGTCACTCGCAATGAGCAGTTCTTC
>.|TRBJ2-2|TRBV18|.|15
CASSPSGTGAGELFF
TGTGCCAGCTCTCCTTCCGGGACTGGGGCCGGGGAGCTGTTTTTT
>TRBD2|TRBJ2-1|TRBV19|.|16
CASSILLAGHNNEQFF
TGTGCCAGTAGTATTCTACTAGCGGGGCACAACAATGAGCAGTTCTTC
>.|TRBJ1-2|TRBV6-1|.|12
CASSEARLRYTF
TGTGCCAGCAGTGAAGCCAGATTGCGCTACACCTTC
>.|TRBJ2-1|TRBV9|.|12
CASSPLVDEQFF
TGTGCCAGCAGCCCCCTAGTGGATGAGCAGTTCTTC
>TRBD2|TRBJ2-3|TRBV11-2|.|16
CASSPASGGSTDTQYF
TGTGCCAGCAGCCCCGCTAGCGGGGGCTCCACAGATACGCAGTATTTT
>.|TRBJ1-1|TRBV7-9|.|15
CASSSHGGITAEAFF
TGTGCCAGCAGCTCCCACGGGGGAATTACGGCTGAAGCTTTCTTT
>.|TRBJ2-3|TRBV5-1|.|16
CASSLDTVIFPDTQYF
TGCGCCAGCAGCTTGGATACGGTCATTTTTCCAGATACGCAGTATTTT
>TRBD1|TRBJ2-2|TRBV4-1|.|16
CASSQLGQGRTGELFF
TGCGCCAGCAGCCAACTCGGACAGGGACGAACCGGGGAGCTGTTTTTT
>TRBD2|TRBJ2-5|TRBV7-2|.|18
CASSLFVRLAGGHETQYF
TGTGCCAGCAGCTTATTTGTGCGACTAGCGGGGGGGCACGAGACCCAGTACTTC
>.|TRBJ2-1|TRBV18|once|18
CASSPGPAGASSYNEQFF
TGTGCCAGCTCACCCGGTCCCGCGGGGGCAAGCTCCTACAATGAGCAGTTCTTC
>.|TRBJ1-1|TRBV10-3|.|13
CAIRTKTNTEAFF
TGTGCCATCAGAACAAAAACGAACACTGAAGCTTTCTTT
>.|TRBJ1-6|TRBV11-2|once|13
CASSLDLGSPLHF
TGTGCCAGCAGCTTAGATCTGGGTTCACCCCTCCACTTT
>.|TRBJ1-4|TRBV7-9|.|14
CASSPDATNEKLFF
TGTGCCAGCAGTCCAGATGCAACTAATGAAAAACTGTTTTTT